The 19 T cell receptor beta chains reported below all come from one sample, sequenced in a study of blood T cell repertoires in COVID-19. Only in-frame clones appear in the TCRdb table, and some are missing; sequencing was by immunoSEQ multiplex PCR. The data contain about 92,000 clones, less than 85% of them seen just once; the ten biggest clones take up 10% to 13%. The specimen was peripheral blood. All receptors come from a woman aged 70-85 years with acute or convalescent COVID-19.

This clone occurred once. The chain joins TRBV28 to TRBJ2-2; 14 bases map to TRBD2. The CDR3 is 16 amino acids. Germline CDR1 reads MDHEN; CDR2 reads SYDVKM. V gave up 6 bases and J gave up 4 bases; unmatched junction bases: 4. CDR3 sequence (DNA): TGTGCCAGCAGAACGGGACTAGCGGGGGTCACCGGGGAGCTGTTTTTT. Amino acid sequence: CASRTGLAGVTGELFF.

The V and J genes are TRBV16 and TRBJ1-2; 9 bases are shared with TRBD1. Germline loops: CDR1 KGHSY, CDR2 FQNENV. The CDR3 runs to 14 residues. The V gene end was trimmed by 1 base and the J gene end by 6 bases; junction bases not matched to a gene: 3. The CDR3 sequence is CASSQLGQGHGYTF. Written as DNA, the CDR3 is TGTGCCAGCAGCCAATTGGGACAGGGACATGGCTACACCTTC. The whole variable domain, remainder taken from reference TRBV16 and TRBJ1-2, is GEEVAQTPKHLVRGEGQKAKLYCAPIKGHSYVFWYQQVLKNEFKFLISFQNENVFDETGMPKERFSAKCLPNSPCSLEIQATKLEDSAVYFCASSQLGQGHGYTFGSGTRLTVV.

The V call is TRBV7-2, the J call TRBJ1-2, with D possibly being TRBD1 (5 bases). CDR1 and CDR2 (germline): SGHTA, FQGNSA. This CDR3 has 15 amino acids. Trimming cost V 8 bases and J 9 bases, with 25 bases left between them. The CDR3 loop is CASARGTLGGGSYTF. Here the CDR3 DNA reads TGTGCCAGCGCCAGAGGGACTTTGGGCGGAGGGAGCTACACCTTC.

This chain joins TRBV6-6 and TRBJ1-4; 9 nucleotides match TRBD1. CDR3 length: 15 amino acids. J was trimmed by 7 bases and V by 6 bases; bases with no gene match: 9. Germline loops: CDR1 MNHNY, CDR2 SVGAGI (reference sequence). The CDR3 region is CASRDGTGSGEKLFF. The CDR3 DNA reads TGTGCCAGCAGAGACGGGACAGGGTCGGGTGAAAAACTGTTTTTT.

The DNA of the CDR3 is TGTGCCAGCAGCGTAGTCCCGGAGACAGTTGAGCAGTTCTTC. It yields the protein CASSVVPETVEQFF. The rearrangement joins TRBV9 to TRBJ2-1; TRBD1 is a possible D gene (5 bases). The ends were cut back, 0 bases at V and 9 bases at J, with 13 bases in the middle. Per the germline V gene, CDR1 is SGDLS and CDR2 is YYNGEE. The CDR3 totals 14 residues.

V usage is TRBV7-9 and J usage is TRBJ1-2; possibly TRBD1 for D (6 bases). Looked up from germline, CDR1 is SEHNR and CDR2 is FQNEAQ (reference sequence). This CDR3 has 15 residues. Trimming took off 2 bases at V and 4 bases at J, with 14 bases between the two ends. DNA of the CDR3: TGTGCCAGCAGCTTAATGTCTACAGGGAGCTATGGCTACACCTTC. The encoded protein is CASSLMSTGSYGYTF.

A single count supports this clone. The chain couples TRBV7-8 to TRBJ2-2; 14 bases are a match to TRBD2. CDR3 length: 18 residues. Trimming cost V 5 bases and J 4 bases; bases outside gene matches: 9. From germline, CDR1 is SGHVS and CDR2 FQNEAQ. This CDR3 is CASSLGTSGSTSTGELFF. CDR3 nucleotide sequence: TGTGCCAGCAGCCTGGGGACTAGCGGGAGTACTAGCACCGGGGAGCTGTTTTTT.

V and J are TRBV5-1 and TRBJ2-3, with 10 bases identical to TRBD2. Germline V gene lookup returns CDR1 SGHRS and CDR2 YFSETQ. V trimming: 4 bases; J trimming: 0 bases; junction bases outside the gene matches: 5. The CDR3 contains 16 residues. The CDR3, as DNA: TGCGCCAGCAGCAGGGGACTAGCGCTAAGCACAGATACGCAGTATTTT. As protein: CASSRGLALSTDTQYF.

The V gene is TRBV28, the J gene TRBJ2-7, with 8 bases fitting TRBD2. CDR1 MDHEN and CDR2 SYDVKM come from the germline V gene. V lost 7 bases to trimming and J lost 4 bases; unmatched junction nucleotides: 15. This CDR3 region has 16 residues. Here the CDR3 reads CASTPQVGRGVYEQYF. CDR3 nucleotides: TGTGCCAGCACTCCCCAAGTGGGGCGGGGGGTATACGAGCAGTACTTC.

The V call is TRBV4-1, the J call TRBJ2-3; 16 positions match TRBD2. Germline V gene data show CDR1 as MGHRA and CDR2 as YSYEKL. This CDR3 spans 16 amino acids. J lost 6 bases, V lost 4 bases, and 4 bases had no gene match. The CDR3 region is CASSLGTSGRGDTQYF. In nucleotides, the CDR3 is TGCGCCAGCAGCCTCGGGACTAGCGGGAGGGGGGATACGCAGTATTTT.

To note about this clone: Additional DNA sequences in this sample encode the identical CDR3. V is TRBV5-4 and J is TRBJ2-2; D is possibly TRBD2 (5 bases). Germline CDR1 SGHNT, CDR2 YYREEE (reference sequence). V shed 2 bases and J shed 1 base, with 9 bases lying between them. This CDR3 is built from 15 residues. CDR3 loop: CASSLGGLNTGELFF. CDR3 bases: TGTGCCAGCAGCTTAGGAGGACTGAACACCGGGGAGCTGTTTTTT.

CDR3 in amino acids: CASSTWDSHQPQHF. The CDR3 nucleotides read TGTGCCAGCAGTACCTGGGACAGCCATCAGCCCCAGCATTTT. The gene calls are TRBV5-6 and TRBJ1-5; 7 nucleotides align to TRBD1. J was trimmed by 5 bases and V by 5 bases; bases with no gene match: 7. Germline CDR1 reads SGHDT; CDR2 reads YYEEEE. The CDR3 totals 14 residues. Filled out from reference TRBV5-6 and TRBJ1-5, the complete variable domain reads DAGVTQSPTHLIKTRGQQVTLRCSPKSGHDTVSWYQQALGQGPQFIFQYYEEEERQRGNFPDRFSGHQFPNYSSELNVNALLLGDSALYLCASSTWDSHQPQHFGDGTRLSIL.

This clone was detected only once. The chain employs TRBV30 and TRBJ1-1; D remains ambiguous. The CDR3 has 13 residues. V lost 3 bases, J lost 0 bases, and 8 bases lay in between. The germline CDR1 and CDR2 sequences are GTSNPN and SVGIG (reference sequence). CDR3 sequence: CAWSHEMNTEAFF. DNA for the CDR3: TGTGCCTGGAGCCACGAGATGAACACTGAAGCTTTCTTT. Full variable domain (remainder filled in from reference TRBV30 and TRBJ1-1): SQTIHQWPATLVQPVGSPLSLECTVEGTSNPNLYWYRQAAGRGLQLLFYSVGIGQISSEVPQNLSASRPQDRQFILSSKKLLLSDSGFYLCAWSHEMNTEAFFGQGTRLTVV.

V and J are TRBV21-1 and TRBJ1-4; TRBD1, the table's D call, was not compared with the DNA. TRBV21-1 has pseudogene status. The CDR3 loop spans 17 amino acids. CDR3 in amino acids: CASSLSRDRGLNEKLFF. DNA of the CDR3: TGTGCCAGCAGCCTATCTAGGGACAGGGGCCTTAATGAAAAACTGTTTTTT.

This chain links TRBV5-1 with TRBJ2-1; maybe TRBD2 (6 bases). The ends were cut back, 4 bases at V and 0 bases at J, with 14 bases in the middle. Germline CDR1 SGHRS, CDR2 YFSETQ. The CDR3 spans 16 residues. This CDR3 reads CASSPGGGSSYNEQFF. In DNA form, the CDR3 reads TGCGCCAGCAGCCCCGGGGGTGGCAGCTCCTACAATGAGCAGTTCTTC.

The chain is built from TRBV19 and TRBJ1-1; D unclear. V was cut by 4 bases and J by 0 bases, with 12 bases left in between. Germline loops: CDR1 LNHDA, CDR2 SQIVND (reference sequence). The CDR3 extends over 15 amino acids. The CDR3 DNA reads as TGTGCCAGTAGTACCCCCACAGAGATGAACACTGAAGCTTTCTTT. Its translation: CASSTPTEMNTEAFF.

The rearrangement joins TRBV7-2 to TRBJ1-6; the D is unclear. The CDR3 has 13 amino acids. Germline values: CDR1 SGHTA, CDR2 FQGNSA. The ends were cut back, 4 bases at V and 5 bases at J, with 6 bases in the middle. Here the CDR3 reads CASSWRDNSPLHF. In DNA form, the CDR3 reads TGTGCCAGCAGCTGGAGGGATAATTCACCCCTCCACTTT.

This sequence joins TRBV19 and TRBJ2-1; possibly TRBD1 for D (6 bases). V lost 4 bases to trimming and J lost 0 bases, with 10 bases between them. The CDR3 length is 15 residues. Per the germline V gene, CDR1 is LNHDA and CDR2 is SQIVND (reference sequence). CDR3 DNA: TGTGCCAGTAGTAGGGGGCGAAGCTCCTACAATGAGCAGTTCTTC. It encodes CASSRGRSSYNEQFF.

The V gene is TRBV28, the J gene TRBJ2-3; 8 nucleotides match TRBD2. This CDR3 is 16 amino acids long. J gave up 3 bases and V 5 bases, and 10 bases lay outside the gene matches. The germline gives CDR1 MDHEN, CDR2 SYDVKM. CDR3 bases: TGTGCCAGCAGTCGCCTCGGGGGGGTTTGGACAGATACGCAGTATTTT. Translated, it gives CASSRLGGVWTDTQYF.